This T cell receptor beta chain was identified during a study of T cell responses to AZD1222 COVID-19 vaccine. Study-wide context: Second-dose intervals near 4 or 12 weeks were combined.

Whole-study findings and limits: Spike-wide vaccine-associated CD4 TCRs dominated at 160-218 and 743-854. Donors in the cohort were predominantly white British and more often female, and clonal diversity was possibly underestimated. Of spike-specific TCRs, nearly half reportedly target regions left unmutated in variants.

Of note for this clone: The antigen remains undetermined.

Some clones are missing from TCRdb's copy, which holds only in-frame ones; the method was immunoSEQ multiplex PCR. The sample consists of around 140,000 clones, 90% of them appearing once. CDR3 length equals 14 residues. Sequencing used peripheral blood, obtained on day 0 of AZD1222 vaccination. The V gene is TRBV21-1, the J gene TRBJ1-1; the tabulated D call, TRBD1, remains unverified against the DNA. TRBV21-1 is a documented pseudogene. The receptor was isolated from an adult in good health. The CDR3 loop is CASNVTGQDTEAFF. DNA for the CDR3: TGTGCCAGCAACGTAACGGGACAGGACACTGAAGCTTTCTTT.